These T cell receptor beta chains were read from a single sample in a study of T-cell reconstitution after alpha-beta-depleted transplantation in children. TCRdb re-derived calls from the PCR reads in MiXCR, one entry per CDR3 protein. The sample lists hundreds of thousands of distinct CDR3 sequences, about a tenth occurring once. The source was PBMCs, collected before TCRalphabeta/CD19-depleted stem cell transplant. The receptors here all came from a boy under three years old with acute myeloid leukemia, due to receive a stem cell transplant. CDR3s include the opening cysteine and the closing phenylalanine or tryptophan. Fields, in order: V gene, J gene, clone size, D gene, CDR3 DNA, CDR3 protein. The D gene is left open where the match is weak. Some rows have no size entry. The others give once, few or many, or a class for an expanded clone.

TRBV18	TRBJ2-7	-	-	TGTGCCAGCTCACCCACCGGGGGGCGCAGCCCCGAGCAGTACTTC	CASSPTGGRSPEQYF
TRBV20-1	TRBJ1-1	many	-	TGCAGTGCTAGCTTAGGTATGGGGACTGAAGCTTTCTTT	CSASLGMGTEAFF
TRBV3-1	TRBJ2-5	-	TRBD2	TGTGCCAGCAGCCAAGATCGGATGCGGGGGGGCTCAGAGACCCAGTACTTC	CASSQDRMRGGSETQYF
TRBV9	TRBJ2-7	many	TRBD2	TGTGCCAGCAGCGTCACCGGGACTAGTATCAACGAGCAGTACTTC	CASSVTGTSINEQYF
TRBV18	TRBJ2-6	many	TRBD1	TGTGCCAGCTCACCACCTGGGACAGGGAGGTCTGGGGCCAACGTCCTGACTTTC	CASSPPGTGRSGANVLTF
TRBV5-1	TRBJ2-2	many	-	TGCGCCAGCAGCTTGACAATCGCGAACACCGGGGAGCTGTTTTTT	CASSLTIANTGELFF
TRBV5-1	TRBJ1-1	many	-	TGCGCCAGCAGCTTGGATCCACAGATAATGAACACTGAAGCTTTCTTT	CASSLDPQIMNTEAFF
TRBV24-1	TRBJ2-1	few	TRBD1	TGTGCCACCAGTGACCGGACAGGGTTCTCCTACAATGAGCAGTTCTTC	CATSDRTGFSYNEQFF
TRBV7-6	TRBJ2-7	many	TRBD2	TGTGCCAGCAGCTCGTGGACTAGCGGGAGCTCCTACGAGCAGTACTTC	CASSSWTSGSSYEQYF
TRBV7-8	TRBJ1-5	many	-	TGTGCCAGCAGCTTACGCAGGCAAGGGGTAAAGCCCCAGCATTTT	CASSLRRQGVKPQHF
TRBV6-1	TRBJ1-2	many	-	TGTGCCAGCAGTCCAAAAGAGGAGACCGCGTATGGCTACACCTTC	CASSPKEETAYGYTF
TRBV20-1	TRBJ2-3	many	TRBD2	TGCAGTGCTAAACCGGGGGGGCCTTTAGATACGCAGTATTTT	CSAKPGGPLDTQYF
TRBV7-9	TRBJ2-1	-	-	TGTGCCAGCAGCTTTATCATTTGGGGGGCGGTCTTC	CASSFIIWGAVF
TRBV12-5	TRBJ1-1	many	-	TGTGCTAGTGGTCGGTCCGACCGGGGGCTACTCTTAACAGGGAACACTGAAGCTTTCTTT	CASGRSDRGLLLTGNTEAFF
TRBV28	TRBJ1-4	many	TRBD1	TGTGCCAGCAGTTTAGACGACAGGGGGACAACTAATGAAAAACTGTTTTTT	CASSLDDRGTTNEKLFF
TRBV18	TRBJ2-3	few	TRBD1	TGTGCCAGCTCACCACTGGTGAAGGGACAGGGTAACACAGATACGCAGTATTTT	CASSPLVKGQGNTDTQYF
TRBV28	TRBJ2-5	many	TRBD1	TGTGCCAGCATCCCCCGGGACAGGGGGCATGAGACCCAGTACTTC	CASIPRDRGHETQYF
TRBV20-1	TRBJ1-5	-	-	TGCAGTGCTTCTCTGACGCGGGGGGAGCATTTT	CSASLTRGEHF
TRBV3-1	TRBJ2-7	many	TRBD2	TGTGCCAGCAGCCAAGGTCCTAGCGGGCTCTACGAGCAGTACTTC	CASSQGPSGLYEQYF
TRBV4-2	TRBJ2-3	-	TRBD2	TGTGCCAGCAGCCAAGATTTCGGCGCGGGAGTAGGAAATACGCAGTATTTT	CASSQDFGAGVGNTQYF
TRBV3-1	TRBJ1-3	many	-	TGTGCCAGCAGCCACAACTCTGGAAACACCATATATTTT	CASSHNSGNTIYF
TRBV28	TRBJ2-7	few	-	TGTGCCAGCATATCACAAGGGGACGAGCAGTACTTC	CASISQGDEQYF
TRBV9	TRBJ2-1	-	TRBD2	TGTGCCAGCAGCCTCACTAGCGGGGGGGCCGCCTACAATGAGCAGTTCTTC	CASSLTSGGAAYNEQFF
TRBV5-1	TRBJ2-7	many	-	TGCGCCAGCAGCTTGGCCCTCCGACGCGAGCAGTACTTC	CASSLALRREQYF
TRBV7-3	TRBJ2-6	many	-	TGTGCCAGCAGCCGAAATGCGGTCTCTGGGGCCAACGTCCTGACTTTC	CASSRNAVSGANVLTF
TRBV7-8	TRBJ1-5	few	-	TGTGCCAGCAGCTTATACCAGGGAGGGGAAAATCAGCCCCAGCATTTT	CASSLYQGGENQPQHF
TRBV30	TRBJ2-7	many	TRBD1	TGTGCCTGGAGTACAGGGGTCCACGAGCAGTACTTC	CAWSTGVHEQYF
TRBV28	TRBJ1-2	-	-	TGTGCCAGCAAAGAACCCTACTATGGCTACACCTTC	CASKEPYYGYTF
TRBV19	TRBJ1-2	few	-	TGTGCCAGTAGTATGGGTCGGGGGGGAGCTAACTATGGCTACACCTTC	CASSMGRGGANYGYTF
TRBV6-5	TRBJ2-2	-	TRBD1	TGTGCCAGCAGTTACCGGGACAGCGAGGACGGGGAGCTGTTTTTT	CASSYRDSEDGELFF
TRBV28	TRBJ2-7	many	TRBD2	TGTGCCAGCAGTTTTTTCGGGGGGGACTCCTACGAGCAGTACTTC	CASSFFGGDSYEQYF
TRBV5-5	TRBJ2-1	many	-	TGTGCCAGCAGCTCGATAGTGTCCTACAATGAGCAGTTCTTC	CASSSIVSYNEQFF